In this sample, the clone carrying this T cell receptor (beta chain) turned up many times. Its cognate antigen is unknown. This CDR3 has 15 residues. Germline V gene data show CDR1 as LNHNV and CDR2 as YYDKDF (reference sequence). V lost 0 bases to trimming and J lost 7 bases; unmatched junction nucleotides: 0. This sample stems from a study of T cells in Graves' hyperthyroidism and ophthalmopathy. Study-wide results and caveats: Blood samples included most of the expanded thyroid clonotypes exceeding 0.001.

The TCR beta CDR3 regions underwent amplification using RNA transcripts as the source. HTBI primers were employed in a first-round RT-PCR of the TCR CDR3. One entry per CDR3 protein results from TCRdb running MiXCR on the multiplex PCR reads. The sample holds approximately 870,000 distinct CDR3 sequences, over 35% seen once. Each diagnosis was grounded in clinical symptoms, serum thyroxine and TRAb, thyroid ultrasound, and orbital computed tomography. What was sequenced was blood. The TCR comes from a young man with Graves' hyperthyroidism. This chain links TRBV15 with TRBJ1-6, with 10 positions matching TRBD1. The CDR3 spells CATSRETGGNSPLHF. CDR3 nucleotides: TGTGCCACCAGCAGAGAGACAGGGGGCAATTCACCCCTCCACTTT.